The rows below give T cell receptor beta chains drawn from one sample of a study of cytomegalovirus exposure and HLA in healthy donors. Using immunoSEQ multiplex PCR, the repertoire was profiled, and TCRdb retains in-frame clones only, with some absent. The sample yields some 130,000 clones, 65% to 70% seen once. The sequencing input was PBMCs. The source of these receptors is a human donor in good health. Each CDR3 is given with its conserved first and last residue. A D gene is named only where the DNA matches it firmly. Size is omitted from some rows. Given values are once, few, many or a class for expanded clones.

clone_size,v_call,d_call,j_call,cdr3_aa,cdr3_nt
-,TRBV7-3,TRBD2,TRBJ2-1,CASSYLAGPLNEQFF,TGTGCCAGCAGCTACCTAGCGGGCCCCCTCAATGAGCAGTTCTTC
-,TRBV9,-,TRBJ2-7,CASSSTTTKYEQYF,TGTGCCAGCAGCTCGACCACTACTAAGTACGAGCAGTACTTC
-,TRBV20-1,TRBD2,TRBJ2-7,CSAASGSEQYF,TGCAGTGCGGCTAGCGGGAGCGAGCAGTACTTC
-,TRBV29-1,-,TRBJ1-1,CSVRQILNTEAFF,TGCAGCGTTCGCCAGATCCTGAACACTGAAGCTTTCTTT
few,TRBV28,-,TRBJ1-1,CASYMNTEAFF,TGTGCCAGCTATATGAACACTGAAGCTTTCTTT
few,TRBV6-1,-,TRBJ2-1,CASSTEIYNEQFF,TGTGCCAGCAGTACGGAGATCTACAATGAGCAGTTCTTC
-,TRBV5-1,-,TRBJ2-1,CASSLEPGDFPLGEQFF,TGCGCCAGCAGCTTGGAACCCGGTGACTTCCCCCTCGGGGAGCAGTTCTTC
few,TRBV6-5,-,TRBJ2-3,CASSYPGLGKQYF,TGTGCCAGCAGTTACCCGGGACTGGGGAAGCAGTATTTT
-,TRBV11-3,-,TRBJ2-6,CASSFNRLSSGANVLTF,TGTGCCAGCAGCTTCAACAGGTTGAGCTCTGGGGCCAACGTCCTGACTTTC
once,TRBV11-3,-,TRBJ2-3,CASSLEALSTDTQYF,TGTGCCAGCAGCTTAGAAGCGCTGAGCACAGATACGCAGTATTTT
-,TRBV19,TRBD1,TRBJ2-7,CASSLQGSFYEQYF,TGTGCCAGTAGTCTACAGGGGTCCTTCTACGAGCAGTACTTC
-,TRBV6-5,-,TRBJ1-3,CASRGFGNTIYF,TGTGCCTCTCGGGGATTTGGAAACACCATATATTTT
few,TRBV4-3,TRBD1,TRBJ1-4,CASSQAQGADEKLFF,TGCGCCAGCAGCCAAGCCCAGGGGGCGGACGAAAAACTGTTTTTT
-,TRBV7-8,TRBD2,TRBJ2-7,CASSLAGTSGRPYEQYF,TGTGCCAGCAGCTTAGCAGGGACTAGCGGGAGGCCCTACGAGCAGTACTTC
once,TRBV28,-,TRBJ2-4,CASTSWSGSGKNIQYF,TGTGCCAGCACCTCGTGGTCGGGGTCCGGCAAAAACATTCAGTACTTC
-,TRBV7-6,-,TRBJ2-1,CASSLSSGLEQFF,TGTGCCAGCAGCTTATCCTCGGGACTCGAGCAGTTCTTC
-,TRBV5-1,TRBD1,TRBJ1-2,CASSQTGEGTYGYTF,TGCGCCAGCAGCCAGACAGGGGAAGGGACCTATGGCTACACCTTC
-,TRBV15,-,TRBJ2-7,CATSRGLGQPYEQYF,TGTGCCACCAGCAGAGGGTTAGGACAGCCCTACGAGCAGTACTTC
-,TRBV7-3,-,TRBJ2-2,CASSLSRAGNGELFF,TGTGCCAGCAGCTTAAGCCGCGCCGGTAACGGGGAGCTGTTTTTT
-,TRBV4-1,-,TRBJ1-1,CASTIIDSDTEAFF,TGCGCCAGCACCATTATAGACAGTGACACTGAAGCTTTCTTT
once,TRBV7-9,TRBD1,TRBJ1-2,CASSLPSGGLTF,TGTGCCAGCAGCTTACCGTCAGGGGGCCTAACCTTC
few,TRBV9,TRBD2,TRBJ2-1,CASSVGDYNTRSPFF,TGTGCCAGCAGCGTAGGGGACTACAACACCCGGTCGCCGTTCTTC
-,TRBV11-3,TRBD1,TRBJ2-7,CASSLRGQSTYEQYF,TGTGCCAGCAGCTTAAGGGGACAGTCCACCTACGAGCAGTACTTC
once,TRBV28,-,TRBJ1-4,CASRPTATNEKLFF,TGTGCCAGCAGACCAACGGCAACTAATGAAAAACTGTTTTTT
-,TRBV4-1,-,TRBJ1-1,CASTHLGSDTEAFF,TGCGCCAGCACTCACCTGGGGAGCGACACTGAAGCTTTCTTT
once,TRBV18,-,TRBJ2-1,CASSPSSPGIEQFF,TGTGCCAGCTCACCATCGAGCCCCGGGATTGAGCAGTTCTTC
-,TRBV4-1,TRBD2,TRBJ2-1,CASSQDIAGAQYNEQFF,TGCGCCAGCAGCCAAGATATAGCGGGAGCCCAATACAATGAGCAGTTCTTC
few,TRBV7-9,-,TRBJ2-7,CASSSGGQTAYEQYF,TGTGCCAGCAGCTCAGGTGGACAGACTGCCTACGAGCAGTACTTC
few,TRBV28,-,TRBJ2-7,CASSLPSAYEQYF,TGTGCCAGCAGTTTGCCCAGCGCCTACGAGCAGTACTTC
-,TRBV27,TRBD1,TRBJ2-5,CASSSGTGMQTQYF,TGTGCCAGCAGTTCCGGGACAGGGATGCAGACCCAGTACTTC
-,TRBV12-2,-,TRBJ2-1,CASRLAFIGQGILAGGSAEQFF,TGTGCAAGTCGCTTAGCGTTTATAGGACAGGGCATTCTAGCGGGAGGGTCCGCTGAGCAGTTCTTC
-,TRBV5-1,-,TRBJ2-3,CASRTPAGTDAQYF,TGCGCCAGCAGGACCCCGGCCGGCACAGATGCGCAGTATTTT
few,TRBV5-4,-,TRBJ2-7,CASSLGLPAGEQYF,TGTGCCAGCAGCTTGGGACTCCCGGCGGGCGAGCAGTACTTC
-,TRBV9,TRBD1,TRBJ2-2,CASSRDRGRSAGELFF,TGTGCCAGCAGCCGCGACAGGGGGAGATCCGCCGGGGAGCTGTTTTTT
-,TRBV5-1,TRBD1,TRBJ1-2,CASSPGQGLGYTF,TGCGCCAGCAGCCCGGGACAGGGGTTAGGCTACACCTTC
-,TRBV5-4,TRBD2,TRBJ2-7,CASSLGLAGNSYEQYF,TGTGCCAGCAGCTTAGGACTAGCGGGAAATTCCTACGAGCAGTACTTC
-,TRBV29-1,TRBD1,TRBJ2-1,CSSRTGNNEQFF,TGCAGCTCAAGGACAGGGAACAATGAGCAGTTCTTC
-,TRBV7-2,TRBD1,TRBJ1-1,CASSFGQGRSTEAFF,TGTGCCAGCAGCTTCGGACAGGGCCGCAGTACTGAAGCTTTCTTT
-,TRBV19,-,TRBJ2-5,CASSPWDTQETQYF,TGTGCCAGTAGTCCGTGGGACACTCAAGAGACCCAGTACTTC
-,TRBV14,-,TRBJ1-1,CASSPRRGGSEEAFF,TGTGCCAGCAGCCCCCGACGAGGAGGCTCGGAGGAAGCTTTCTTT
-,TRBV7-8,TRBD1,TRBJ2-7,CASSLGGTGTYEQYF,TGTGCCAGCAGCTTAGGAGGGACAGGGACCTACGAGCAGTACTTC
few,TRBV9,TRBD1,TRBJ2-7,CASSRQGGREQYF,TGTGCCAGCAGCCGACAGGGCGGACGGGAGCAGTACTTC
-,TRBV10-3,TRBD2,TRBJ2-7,CAISSSGVSYEQYF,TGTGCCATCAGCTCTAGCGGCGTCTCCTACGAGCAGTACTTC
-,TRBV5-6,-,TRBJ2-7,CASSQTGNRAEQYF,TGTGCCAGCAGCCAAACAGGGAATCGGGCCGAGCAGTACTTC